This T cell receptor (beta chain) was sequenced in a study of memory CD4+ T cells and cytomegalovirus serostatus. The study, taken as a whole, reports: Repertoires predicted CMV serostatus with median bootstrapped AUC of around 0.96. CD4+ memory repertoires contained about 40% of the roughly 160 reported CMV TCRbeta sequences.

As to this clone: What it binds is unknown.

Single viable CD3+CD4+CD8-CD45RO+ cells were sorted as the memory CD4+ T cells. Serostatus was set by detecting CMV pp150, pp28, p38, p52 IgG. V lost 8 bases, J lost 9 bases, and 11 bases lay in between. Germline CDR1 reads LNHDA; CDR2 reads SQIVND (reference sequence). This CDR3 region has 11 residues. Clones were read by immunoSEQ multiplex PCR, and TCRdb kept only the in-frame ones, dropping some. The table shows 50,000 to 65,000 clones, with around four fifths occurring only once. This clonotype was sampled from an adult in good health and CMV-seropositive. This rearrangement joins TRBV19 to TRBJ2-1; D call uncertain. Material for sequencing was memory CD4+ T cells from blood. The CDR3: CASRTSREQFF. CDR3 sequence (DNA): TGTGCCAGTCGGACCAGCCGTGAGCAGTTCTTC.